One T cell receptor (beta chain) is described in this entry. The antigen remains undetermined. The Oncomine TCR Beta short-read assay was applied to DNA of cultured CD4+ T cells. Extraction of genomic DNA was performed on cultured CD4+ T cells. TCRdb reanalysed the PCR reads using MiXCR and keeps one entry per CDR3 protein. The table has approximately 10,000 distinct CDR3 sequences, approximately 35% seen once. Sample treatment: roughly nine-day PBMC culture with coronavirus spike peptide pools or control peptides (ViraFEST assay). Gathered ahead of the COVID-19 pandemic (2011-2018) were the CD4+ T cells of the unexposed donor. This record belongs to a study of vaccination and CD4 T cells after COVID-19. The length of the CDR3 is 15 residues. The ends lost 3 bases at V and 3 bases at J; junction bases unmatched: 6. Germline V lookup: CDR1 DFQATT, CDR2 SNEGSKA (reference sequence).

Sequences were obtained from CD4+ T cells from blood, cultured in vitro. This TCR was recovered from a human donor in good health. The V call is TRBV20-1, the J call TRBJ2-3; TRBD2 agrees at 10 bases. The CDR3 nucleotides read TGCAGTGCTAGTCTGACTAGCGGGTATACAGATACGCAGTATTTT. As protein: CSASLTSGYTDTQYF.